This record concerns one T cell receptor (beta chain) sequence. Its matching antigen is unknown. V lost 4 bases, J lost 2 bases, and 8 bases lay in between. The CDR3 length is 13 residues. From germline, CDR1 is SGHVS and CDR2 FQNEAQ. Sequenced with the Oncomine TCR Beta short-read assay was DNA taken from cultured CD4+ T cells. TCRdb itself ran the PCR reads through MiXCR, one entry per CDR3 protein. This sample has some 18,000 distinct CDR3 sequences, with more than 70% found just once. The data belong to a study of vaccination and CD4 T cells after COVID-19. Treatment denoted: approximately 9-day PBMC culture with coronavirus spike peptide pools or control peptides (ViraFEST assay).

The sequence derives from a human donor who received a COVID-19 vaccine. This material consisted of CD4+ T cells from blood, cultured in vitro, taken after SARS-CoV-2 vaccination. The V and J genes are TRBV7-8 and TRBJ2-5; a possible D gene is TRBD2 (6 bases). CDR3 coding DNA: TGTGCCAGCAGCTCCGGGAGACAAGAGACCCAGTACTTC. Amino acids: CASSSGRQETQYF. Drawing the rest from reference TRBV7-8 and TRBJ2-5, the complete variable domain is GAGVSQSPRYKVAKRGQDVALRCDPISGHVSLFWYQQALGQGPEFLTYFQNEAQLDKSGLPSDRFFAERPEGSVSTLKIQRTQQEDSAVYLCASSSGRQETQYFGPGTRLLVL.